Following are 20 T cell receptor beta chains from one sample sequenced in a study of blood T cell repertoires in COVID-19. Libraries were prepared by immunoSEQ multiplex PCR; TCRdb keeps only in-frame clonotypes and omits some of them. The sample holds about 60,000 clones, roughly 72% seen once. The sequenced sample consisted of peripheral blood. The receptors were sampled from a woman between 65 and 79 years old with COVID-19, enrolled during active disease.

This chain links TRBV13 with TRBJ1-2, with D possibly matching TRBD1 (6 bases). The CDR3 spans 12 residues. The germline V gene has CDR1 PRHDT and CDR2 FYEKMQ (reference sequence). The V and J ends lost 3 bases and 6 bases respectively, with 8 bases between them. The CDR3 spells CASSLRGNGYTF. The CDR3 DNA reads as TGTGCCAGCAGCTTGAGGGGGAATGGCTACACCTTC.

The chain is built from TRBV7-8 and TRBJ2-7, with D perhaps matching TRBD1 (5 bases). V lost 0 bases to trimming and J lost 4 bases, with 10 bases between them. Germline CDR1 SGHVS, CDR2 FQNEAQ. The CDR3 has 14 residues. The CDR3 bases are TGTGCCAGCAGCTTAGCAGGTCAGGGTTACGAGCAGTACGTC. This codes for CASSLAGQGYEQYV.

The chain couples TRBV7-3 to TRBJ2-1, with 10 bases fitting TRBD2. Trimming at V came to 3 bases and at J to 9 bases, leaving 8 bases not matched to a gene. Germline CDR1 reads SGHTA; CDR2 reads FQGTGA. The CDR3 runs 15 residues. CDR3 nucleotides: TGTGCCAGCAGCTTCGCAGCGGGGGGGCTCGGTGAGCAGTTCTTC. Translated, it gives CASSFAAGGLGEQFF.

The CDR3 DNA follows: TGTGCCAGCTCACCACGGGACGACAGGGGGCCTGGAAACACCATATATTTT. As protein: CASSPRDDRGPGNTIYF. The V and J genes are TRBV18 and TRBJ1-3; 10 positions match TRBD1. The V gene end was trimmed by 1 base and the J gene end by 2 bases; junction bases not matched to a gene: 5. This CDR3 is built from 17 residues. Per the germline V gene, CDR1 is KGHSH and CDR2 is LQKENI.

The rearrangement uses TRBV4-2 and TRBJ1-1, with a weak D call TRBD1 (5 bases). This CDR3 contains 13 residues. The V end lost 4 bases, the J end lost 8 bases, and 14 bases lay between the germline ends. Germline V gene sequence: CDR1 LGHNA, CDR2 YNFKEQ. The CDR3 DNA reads TGTGCCAGCAGCCCAATAGACAGCCTGGAAGCTTTCTTT. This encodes CASSPIDSLEAFF.

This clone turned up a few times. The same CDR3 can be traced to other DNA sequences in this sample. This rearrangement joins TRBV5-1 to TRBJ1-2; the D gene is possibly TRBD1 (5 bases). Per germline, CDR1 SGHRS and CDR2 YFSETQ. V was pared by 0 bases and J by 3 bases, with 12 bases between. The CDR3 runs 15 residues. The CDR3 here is CASSLVPGGDYGYTF. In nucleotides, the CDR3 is TGCGCCAGCAGCTTGGTCCCCGGGGGAGACTATGGCTACACCTTC.

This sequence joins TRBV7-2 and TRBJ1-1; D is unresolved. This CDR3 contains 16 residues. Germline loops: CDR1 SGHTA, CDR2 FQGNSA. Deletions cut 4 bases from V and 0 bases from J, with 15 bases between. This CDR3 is CASSSGGVRMNTEAFF. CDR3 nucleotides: TGTGCCAGCAGCTCCGGAGGAGTAAGAATGAACACTGAAGCTTTCTTT. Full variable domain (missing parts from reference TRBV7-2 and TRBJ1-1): GAGVSQSPSNKVTEKGKDVELRCDPISGHTALYWYRQSLGQGLEFLIYFQGNSAPDKSGLPSDRFSAERTGGSVSTLTIQRTQQEDSAVYLCASSSGGVRMNTEAFFGQGTRLTVV.

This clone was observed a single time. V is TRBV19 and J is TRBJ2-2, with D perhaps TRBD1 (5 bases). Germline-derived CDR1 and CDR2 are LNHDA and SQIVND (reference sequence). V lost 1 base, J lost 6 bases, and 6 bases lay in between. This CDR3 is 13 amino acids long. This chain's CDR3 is CASSIGQSGELFF. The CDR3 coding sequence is TGTGCCAGTAGTATAGGACAGTCCGGGGAGCTGTTTTTT.

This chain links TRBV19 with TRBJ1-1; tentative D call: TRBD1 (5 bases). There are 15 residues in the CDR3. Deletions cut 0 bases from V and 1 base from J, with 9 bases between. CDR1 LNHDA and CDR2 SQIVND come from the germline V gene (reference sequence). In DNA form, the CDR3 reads TGTGCCAGTAGTATAGACGACAGAGAGAACACTGAAGCTTTCTTT. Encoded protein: CASSIDDRENTEAFF. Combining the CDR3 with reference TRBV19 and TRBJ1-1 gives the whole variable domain DGGITQSPKYLFRKEGQNVTLSCEQNLNHDAMYWYRQDPGQGLRLIYYSQIVNDFQKGDIAEGYSVSREKKESFPLTVTSAQKNPTAFYLCASSIDDRENTEAFFGQGTRLTVV.

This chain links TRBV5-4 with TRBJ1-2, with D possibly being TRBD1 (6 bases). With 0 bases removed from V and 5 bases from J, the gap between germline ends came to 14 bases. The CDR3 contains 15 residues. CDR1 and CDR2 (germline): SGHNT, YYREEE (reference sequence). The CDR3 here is CASSLAGQGSYGYTF. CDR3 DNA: TGTGCCAGCAGCTTGGCCGGGCAGGGGAGTTATGGCTACACCTTC.

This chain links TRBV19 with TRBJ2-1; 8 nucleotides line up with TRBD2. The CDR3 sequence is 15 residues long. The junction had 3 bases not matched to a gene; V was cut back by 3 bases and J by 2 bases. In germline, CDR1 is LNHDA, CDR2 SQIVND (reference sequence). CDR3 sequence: CASSMELAAYNEQFF. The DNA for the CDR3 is TGTGCCAGTAGTATGGAACTAGCGGCCTACAATGAGCAGTTCTTC.

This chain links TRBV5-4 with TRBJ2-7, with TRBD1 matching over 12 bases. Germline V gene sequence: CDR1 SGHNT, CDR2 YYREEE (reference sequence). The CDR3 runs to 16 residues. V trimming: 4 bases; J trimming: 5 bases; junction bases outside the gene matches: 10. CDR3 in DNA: TGTGCCAGCAGCGCCGACCCGGGACAGGGGGCCCACGAGCAGTACTTC. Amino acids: CASSADPGQGAHEQYF.

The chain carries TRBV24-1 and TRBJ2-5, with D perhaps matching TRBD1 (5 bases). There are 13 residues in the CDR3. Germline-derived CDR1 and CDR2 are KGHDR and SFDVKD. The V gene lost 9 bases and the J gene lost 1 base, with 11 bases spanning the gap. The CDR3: CATQDSPQETQYF. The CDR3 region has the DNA TGTGCCACCCAAGACAGTCCCCAAGAGACCCAGTACTTC.

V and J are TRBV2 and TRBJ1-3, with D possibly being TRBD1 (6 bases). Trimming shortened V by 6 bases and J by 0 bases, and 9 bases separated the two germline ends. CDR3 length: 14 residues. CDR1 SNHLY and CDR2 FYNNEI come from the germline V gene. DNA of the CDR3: TGTGCCAGCAGAGGGGGAAACTCTGGAAACACCATATATTTT. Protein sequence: CASRGGNSGNTIYF.

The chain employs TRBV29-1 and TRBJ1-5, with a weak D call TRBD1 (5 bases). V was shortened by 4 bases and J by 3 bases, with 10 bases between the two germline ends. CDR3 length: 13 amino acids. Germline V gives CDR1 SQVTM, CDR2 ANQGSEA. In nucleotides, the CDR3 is TGCAGCGTTGCCAGGGCCTACAATCAGCCCCAGCATTTT. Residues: CSVARAYNQPQHF.

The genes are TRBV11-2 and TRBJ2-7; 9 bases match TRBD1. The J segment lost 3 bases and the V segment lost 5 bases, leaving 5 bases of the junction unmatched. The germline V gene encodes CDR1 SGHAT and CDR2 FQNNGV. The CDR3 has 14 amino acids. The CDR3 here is CASSVTGGLYEQYV. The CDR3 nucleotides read TGTGCCAGCAGCGTGACAGGGGGGCTCTACGAGCAGTACGTC.

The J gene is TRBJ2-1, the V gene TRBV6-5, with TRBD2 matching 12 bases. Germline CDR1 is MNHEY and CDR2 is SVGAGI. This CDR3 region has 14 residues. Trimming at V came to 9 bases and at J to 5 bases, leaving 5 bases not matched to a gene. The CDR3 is CASRRLAGDNEQFF. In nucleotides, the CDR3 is TGTGCCAGTAGACGACTAGCGGGAGACAATGAGCAGTTCTTC.

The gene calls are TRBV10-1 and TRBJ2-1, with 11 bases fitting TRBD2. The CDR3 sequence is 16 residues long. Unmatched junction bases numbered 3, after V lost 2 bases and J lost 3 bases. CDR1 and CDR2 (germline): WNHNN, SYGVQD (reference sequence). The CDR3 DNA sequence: TGCGCCAGCAGTGAGACTAGCGGGAGTATCTACAATGAGCAGTTCTTC. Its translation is CASSETSGSIYNEQFF.

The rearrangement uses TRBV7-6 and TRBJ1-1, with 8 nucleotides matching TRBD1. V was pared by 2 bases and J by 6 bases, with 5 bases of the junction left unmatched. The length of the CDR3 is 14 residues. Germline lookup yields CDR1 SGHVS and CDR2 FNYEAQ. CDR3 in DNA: TGTGCCAGCAGCTTATGGACAGGGCGGTCTGAAGCTTTCTTT. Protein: CASSLWTGRSEAFF.

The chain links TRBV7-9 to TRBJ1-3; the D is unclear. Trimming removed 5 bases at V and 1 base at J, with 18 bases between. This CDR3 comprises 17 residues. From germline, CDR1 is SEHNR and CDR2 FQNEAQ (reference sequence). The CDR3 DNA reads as TGTGCCAGCAGCCACAACACCGGAGGGTGGTCTGGAAACACCATATATTTT. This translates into CASSHNTGGWSGNTIYF.